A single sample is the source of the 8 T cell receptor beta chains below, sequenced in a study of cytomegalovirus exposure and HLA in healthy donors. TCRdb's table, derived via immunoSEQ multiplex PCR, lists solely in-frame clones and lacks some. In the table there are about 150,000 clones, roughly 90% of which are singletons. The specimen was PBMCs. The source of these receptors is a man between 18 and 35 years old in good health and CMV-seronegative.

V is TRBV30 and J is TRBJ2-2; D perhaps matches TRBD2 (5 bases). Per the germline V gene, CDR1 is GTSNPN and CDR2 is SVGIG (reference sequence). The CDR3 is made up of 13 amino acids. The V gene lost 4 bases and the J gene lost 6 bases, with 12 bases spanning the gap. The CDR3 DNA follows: TGTGCCTGGACGGGGAGTCCGGCCGGGGAGCTGTTTTTT. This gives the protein CAWTGSPAGELFF.

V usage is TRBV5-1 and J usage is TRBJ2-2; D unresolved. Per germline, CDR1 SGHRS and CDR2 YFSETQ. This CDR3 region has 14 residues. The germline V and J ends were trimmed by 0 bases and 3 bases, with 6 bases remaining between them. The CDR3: CASSLVSYTGELFF. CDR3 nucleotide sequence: TGCGCCAGCAGCTTGGTTAGTTACACCGGGGAGCTGTTTTTT.

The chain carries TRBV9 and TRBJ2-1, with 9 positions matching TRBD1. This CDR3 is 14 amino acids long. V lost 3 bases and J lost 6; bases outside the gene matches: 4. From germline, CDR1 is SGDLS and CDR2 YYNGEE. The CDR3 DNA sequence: TGTGCCAGCAGCGCAAGGACAGGGGTCAATGAGCAGTTCTTC. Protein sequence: CASSARTGVNEQFF. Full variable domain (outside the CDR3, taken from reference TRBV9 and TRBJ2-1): DSGVTQTPKHLITATGQRVTLRCSPRSGDLSVYWYQQSLDQGLQFLIQYYNGEERAKGNILERFSAQQFPDLHSELNLSSLELGDSALYFCASSARTGVNEQFFGPGTRLTVL.

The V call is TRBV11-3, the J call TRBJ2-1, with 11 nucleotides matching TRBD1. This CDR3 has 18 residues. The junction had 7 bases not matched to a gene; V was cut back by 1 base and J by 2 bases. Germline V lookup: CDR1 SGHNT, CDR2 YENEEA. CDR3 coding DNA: TGTGCCAGCAGCTTAGGGCCCCCGGGACAGGGGGCCTACAATGAGCAGTTCTTC. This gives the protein CASSLGPPGQGAYNEQFF.

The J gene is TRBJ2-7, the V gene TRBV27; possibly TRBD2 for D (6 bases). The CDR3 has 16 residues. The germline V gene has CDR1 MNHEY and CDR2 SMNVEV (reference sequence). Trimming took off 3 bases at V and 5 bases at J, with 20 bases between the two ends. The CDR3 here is CASSLGRYGGFDEQYV. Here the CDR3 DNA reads TGTGCCAGCAGTTTGGGGAGGTACGGGGGTTTCGACGAGCAGTACGTC.

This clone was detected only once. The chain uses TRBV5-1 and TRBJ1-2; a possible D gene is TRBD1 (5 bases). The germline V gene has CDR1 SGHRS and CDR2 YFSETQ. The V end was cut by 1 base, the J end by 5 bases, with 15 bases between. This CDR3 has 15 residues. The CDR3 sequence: CASSLLPQEIYGYTF. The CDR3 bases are TGCGCCAGCAGCTTGCTTCCACAGGAGATTTATGGCTACACCTTC.

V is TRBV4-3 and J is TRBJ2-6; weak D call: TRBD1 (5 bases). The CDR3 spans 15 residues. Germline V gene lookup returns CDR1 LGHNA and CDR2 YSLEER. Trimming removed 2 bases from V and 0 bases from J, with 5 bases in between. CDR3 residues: CASSQQGSGANVLTF. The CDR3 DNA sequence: TGCGCCAGCAGCCAACAGGGCTCTGGGGCCAACGTCCTGACTTTC.

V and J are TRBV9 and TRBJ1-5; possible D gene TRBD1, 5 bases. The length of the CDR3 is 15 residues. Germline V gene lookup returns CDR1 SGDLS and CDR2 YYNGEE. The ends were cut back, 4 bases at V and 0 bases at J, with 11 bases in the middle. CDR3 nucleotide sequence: TGTGCCAGCAGCTTATCAGGGAATAGCAATCAGCCCCAGCATTTT. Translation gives CASSLSGNSNQPQHF.